These 27 T cell receptor beta chains were sequenced from one sample in a study of blood T cells in healthy people across ages. The use of a sample-barcoded 5' primer and a J-beta primer mix characterized a second PCR of about 7 to 12 cycles. Each CDR3 protein is one row after TCRdb ran MiXCR on the 5' RACE reads. The data show roughly 1,700,000 distinct CDR3 sequences, under 30% seen once. The sample comprised blood. These receptors originate from a woman aged 30 to 39 in good health.

This clonotype was seen a handful of times. V is TRBV6-1 and J is TRBJ1-5; no definite D call. CDR1 is MNHNS and CDR2 is SASEGT in the germline V gene. CDR3 length: 12 residues. The V gene lost 8 bases and the J gene lost 3 bases, with 8 bases spanning the gap. The CDR3 sequence: CASGKSNQPQHF. DNA of the CDR3: TGTGCCAGCGGGAAGTCCAATCAGCCCCAGCATTTT.

This clonotype was observed at least ten times. The chain joins TRBV20-1 to TRBJ1-4; D is undetermined. V shed 1 base and J shed 4 bases, with 7 bases lying between them. Per germline, CDR1 DFQATT and CDR2 SNEGSKA (reference sequence). The CDR3 consists of 13 residues. DNA for the CDR3: TGCAGTGCTAGAGGGAGAGTTAATGAAAAACTGTTTTTT. This codes for CSARGRVNEKLFF.

The chain carries TRBV6-1 and TRBJ1-1; TRBD1 matches 8 bases. The J segment lost 3 bases and the V segment lost 8 bases, leaving 32 bases of the junction unmatched. Germline loops: CDR1 MNHNS, CDR2 SASEGT. The CDR3 contains 22 residues. CDR3: CASGGQVTVNPIIRGPHTEAFF. CDR3 sequence (DNA): TGTGCCAGCGGGGGTCAGGTTACAGTTAATCCCATCATCAGGGGGCCGCACACTGAAGCTTTCTTT.

This clonotype was seen more than once but under ten times. This rearrangement joins TRBV3-1 to TRBJ2-5, with D possibly being TRBD1 or TRBD2 (6 bases each). Germline lookup yields CDR1 LGHDT and CDR2 YNNKEL (reference sequence). The CDR3 runs 15 residues. Trimming took off 0 bases at V and 4 bases at J, with 12 bases between the two ends. The CDR3 loop reads CASSQEAQGLETQYF. The CDR3 bases are TGTGCCAGCAGCCAAGAAGCACAGGGACTAGAGACCCAGTACTTC.

This clonotype was picked up a small number of times. The gene calls are TRBV5-1 and TRBJ2-1; 8 nucleotides match TRBD1. V gave up 4 bases and J gave up 6 bases; unmatched junction bases: 12. The CDR3 has 16 amino acids. CDR1 is SGHRS, CDR2 YFSETQ, per germline. Here the CDR3 reads CASSPTGQVFINEQFF. CDR3 nucleotide sequence: TGCGCCAGCAGCCCTACGGGACAGGTTTTTATCAATGAGCAGTTCTTC.

In its sample, this clonotype was seen a few times. The V gene is TRBV6-5, the J gene TRBJ2-3; 13 nucleotides line up with TRBD2. V gave up 5 bases and J gave up 4 bases; unmatched junction bases: 6. Germline CDR1 reads MNHEY; CDR2 reads SVGAGI. This CDR3 has 16 amino acids. CDR3 DNA: TGTGCCAGCAGTCGCGGGACTAGCGGGAACCCAGATACGCAGTATTTT. This translates into CASSRGTSGNPDTQYF.

Written as DNA, the CDR3 is TGCGCCAGCAGCTCGTCGGGACAGGGAGGGCGAGAGACCCAGTACTTC. This translates into CASSSSGQGGRETQYF. This chain connects TRBV5-1 to TRBJ2-5; 9 bases map to TRBD1. The CDR3 is made up of 16 amino acids. J lost 4 bases, V lost 3 bases, and 10 bases had no gene match. CDR1 is SGHRS and CDR2 is YFSETQ in the germline V gene.

In its sample, this clonotype was seen many times. The chain combines TRBV28 with TRBJ2-4, with D perhaps matching TRBD2 (6 bases). Germline V gives CDR1 MDHEN, CDR2 SYDVKM. V lost 6 bases, J lost 3 bases, and 9 bases lay in between. The CDR3 sequence is 13 residues long. In nucleotides, the CDR3 is TGTGCCAGCAGCGGAGGGAGCAAAAACATTCAGTACTTC. Encoded protein: CASSGGSKNIQYF.

This clonotype was seen a few times. This sequence joins TRBV10-3 and TRBJ2-1; 10 positions agree with TRBD2. Germline CDR1 and CDR2: ENHRY and SYGVKD. The CDR3 totals 16 residues. The J segment lost 4 bases and the V segment lost 3 bases, leaving 6 bases of the junction unmatched. The CDR3 protein is CAISDSSGGEYNEQFF. The CDR3 DNA sequence: TGTGCCATCAGTGACTCCAGCGGGGGGGAATACAATGAGCAGTTCTTC.

A few counts support this clonotype. The chain carries TRBV7-2 and TRBJ2-1; 8 bases are shared with TRBD2. The germline gives CDR1 SGHTA, CDR2 FQGNSA. V shed 0 bases and J 7 bases; nucleotides not matched to a gene: 14. This CDR3 spans 18 amino acids. The CDR3 DNA reads as TGTGCCAGCAGCTTAGCCAAGGGGGTGAGCGGGAGTGGAAATGAGCAGTTCTTC. Its translation is CASSLAKGVSGSGNEQFF.

This clonotype appeared a few times. The chain combines TRBV4-1 with TRBJ2-5; 10 nucleotides agree with TRBD2. Trimming cost V 0 bases and J 3 bases; bases outside gene matches: 4. CDR1 and CDR2 (germline): MGHRA, YSYEKL. The CDR3 consists of 16 residues. CDR3 amino acids: CASSQDSGTSEETQYF. CDR3 nucleotide sequence: TGCGCCAGCAGCCAAGATTCGGGGACTAGCGAAGAGACCCAGTACTTC.

Concerning this clonotype itself: The junction and the germline gene differ at one end; a read error may be behind it. The genes are TRBV10-3 and TRBJ2-3, with 12 bases identical to TRBD2. The germline gives CDR1 ENHRY, CDR2 SYGVKD. CDR3 length equals 16 residues. CDR3: CATSERLAGGTDTQYF. The CDR3 DNA reads as TGTGCCACCAGTGAACGACTAGCGGGGGGCACAGATACGCAGTATTTT.

V is TRBV30 and J is TRBJ1-6; perhaps TRBD1 as D (5 bases). Between the trimmed V and J ends, which lost 4 bases and 13 bases, there was a span of 17 bases. The CDR3 loop spans 13 amino acids. Looked up from germline, CDR1 is GTSNPN and CDR2 is SVGIG (reference sequence). CDR3 in amino acids: CAWTDSFVDPLHF. The CDR3, as DNA: TGTGCCTGGACAGACAGCTTTGTCGACCCCCTCCACTTT.

This clonotype was recorded many times. The genes are TRBV12-3 or TRBV12-4 and TRBJ1-2, with 11 bases matching TRBD1. The trim removed 5 bases at V and 4 bases at J, leaving 9 bases unmatched. The CDR3 consists of 16 residues. The CDR3 loop is CASSTYRDRGAYGYTF. Here the CDR3 DNA reads TGTGCCAGCAGTACATACCGGGACAGGGGGGCCTATGGCTACACCTTC.

This clonotype occurred many times. CDR3 amino acids: CASSVDISYEQYF. The CDR3 region has the DNA TGTGCCAGCAGCGTGGACATCTCCTACGAGCAGTACTTC. This rearrangement joins TRBV5-5 to TRBJ2-7; maybe TRBD1 (5 bases). This CDR3 has 13 residues. The germline gives CDR1 SGHKS, CDR2 YYEKEE (reference sequence). The V end was cut by 4 bases, the J end by 0 bases, with 8 bases between.

V is TRBV20-1 and J is TRBJ2-7, with 8 bases fitting TRBD2. Trimming took 3 bases from V and 2 from J; bases not matched to a gene: 6. The length of the CDR3 is 14 residues. Germline V gene lookup returns CDR1 DFQATT and CDR2 SNEGSKA (reference sequence). For the CDR3, the DNA is TGCAGTGCTAGGGCTAGCGGGCGCCCCTACGAGCAGTACTTC. It codes for CSARASGRPYEQYF.

CDR3 region: CASSSDHTDTQYF. CDR3 bases: TGTGCCAGCAGTTCAGATCACACAGATACGCAGTATTTT. V is TRBV2 and J is TRBJ2-3; no firm D call. The CDR3 is made up of 13 amino acids. In germline, CDR1 is SNHLY, CDR2 FYNNEI. V shed 5 bases and J shed 2 bases, with 8 bases lying between them.

This sequence joins TRBV7-2 and TRBJ2-3; a weak D match, TRBD2 (6 bases). The germline V gene encodes CDR1 SGHTA and CDR2 FQGNSA. This CDR3 region has 17 residues. The V end lost 4 bases, the J end lost 1 base, and 18 bases lay between the germline ends. CDR3 in DNA: TGTGCCAGCAGCTCCGTAAGTGGGAGGTCCGGCACAGATACGCAGTATTTT. Translated: CASSSVSGRSGTDTQYF. Full variable domain (missing parts from reference TRBV7-2 and TRBJ2-3): GAGVSQSPSNKVTEKGKDVELRCDPISGHTALYWYRQSLGQGLEFLIYFQGNSAPDKSGLPSDRFSAERTGGSVSTLTIQRTQQEDSAVYLCASSSVSGRSGTDTQYFGPGTRLTVL.

The chain joins TRBV12-5 to TRBJ2-2; no clear D gene. V lost 0 bases and J 5 bases, leaving 4 bases between the germline ends. CDR1 and CDR2 (germline): LGHNT, FRNRAP. This CDR3 spans 13 amino acids. CDR3 bases: TGTGCTAGTGGTTTGGTCGCAACCGGGGAGCTGTTTTTT. Amino acid sequence: CASGLVATGELFF.

This clonotype came up a few times. The chain links TRBV29-1 to TRBJ2-3; 11 bases line up with TRBD2. The CDR3 covers 14 residues. V lost 6 bases and J lost 3; bases outside the gene matches: 5. The germline V gene has CDR1 SQVTM and CDR2 ANQGSEA. CDR3 coding DNA: TGCAGCGTCGCGCTAGCGGGGGGTACAGATACGCAGTATTTT. Translated, it gives CSVALAGGTDTQYF.

With respect to this clonotype: A read error may be the cause here, since a much bigger clone is one base away. J is TRBJ2-4 and V is TRBV28; 8 bases fit TRBD1. This CDR3 is built from 15 residues. The V gene's germline CDR1 is MDHEN and CDR2 SYDVKM. For the CDR3, the DNA is TGTGCCAGCACCCCGACCGGGACAGGCCTCAACACTCAGTACTTC. Encoded protein: CASTPTGTGLNTQYF.

A word on this clonotype: A read error is possible here, since a much larger clone lies one base away. V is TRBV4-1 and J is TRBJ2-3, with D possibly being TRBD1 (6 bases). Germline V gene sequence: CDR1 MGHRA, CDR2 YSYEKL. V was clipped by 4 bases and J by 0 bases, with 17 bases between them. The CDR3 extends over 17 amino acids. The CDR3 spells CASSPTAGAVSTDTQYF. In DNA form, the CDR3 reads TGCGCCAGCAGCCCCACCGCAGGGGCAGTCAGCACAGATACGCAGTATTTT.

This clonotype has ten or more counts. This chain connects TRBV10-3 to TRBJ1-2; TRBD1 might be the D (5 bases). Germline V lookup: CDR1 ENHRY, CDR2 SYGVKD. This CDR3 contains 14 residues. Trimming removed 10 bases from V and 4 bases from J, with 19 bases in between. The CDR3 region is CATRDVQKIYGYTF. CDR3 nucleotides: TGTGCCACCAGGGACGTACAGAAGATCTATGGCTACACCTTC.

The chain recombines TRBV20-1 with TRBJ1-5, with D uncertain. The CDR3 has 14 amino acids. Germline-derived CDR1 and CDR2 are DFQATT and SNEGSKA (reference sequence). The germline V and J ends were trimmed by 3 bases and 4 bases, with 13 bases remaining between them. The CDR3 sequence: CSASVRAGNQPQHF. The CDR3 coding sequence is TGCAGTGCTAGCGTACGGGCAGGAAATCAGCCCCAGCATTTT.

This clonotype was seen a handful of times. The V and J genes are TRBV4-3 and TRBJ2-1; 8 bases agree with TRBD2. The V and J ends lost 1 base and 5 bases, in that order; junction bases with no gene match: 4. Germline assignment: CDR1 LGHNA and CDR2 YSLEER. The CDR3 consists of 15 residues. CDR3 nucleotides: TGCGCCAGCAGCCAAGCGGGAGGGCCCAACAATGAGCAGTTCTTC. It translates to CASSQAGGPNNEQFF.

This clonotype was detected a few times. CDR3 coding DNA: TGTGCCAGCAGTGGACTTTACAATGAGCAGTTCTTC. Protein product: CASSGLYNEQFF. This chain uses TRBV28 with TRBJ2-1; D is perhaps TRBD2 (5 bases). The CDR3 covers 12 residues. Trimming cost V 5 bases and J 4 bases, with 6 bases left between them. Germline lookup yields CDR1 MDHEN and CDR2 SYDVKM.

This chain uses TRBV6-5 with TRBJ2-3, with no clear D. The CDR3 has 15 residues. V was trimmed by 6 bases and J by 0 bases, leaving 13 bases between them. The germline V gene encodes CDR1 MNHEY and CDR2 SVGAGI. In DNA, the CDR3 is TGTGCCAGCAGCCAATCCAGAACTAGCACAGATACGCAGTATTTT. Protein sequence: CASSQSRTSTDTQYF.